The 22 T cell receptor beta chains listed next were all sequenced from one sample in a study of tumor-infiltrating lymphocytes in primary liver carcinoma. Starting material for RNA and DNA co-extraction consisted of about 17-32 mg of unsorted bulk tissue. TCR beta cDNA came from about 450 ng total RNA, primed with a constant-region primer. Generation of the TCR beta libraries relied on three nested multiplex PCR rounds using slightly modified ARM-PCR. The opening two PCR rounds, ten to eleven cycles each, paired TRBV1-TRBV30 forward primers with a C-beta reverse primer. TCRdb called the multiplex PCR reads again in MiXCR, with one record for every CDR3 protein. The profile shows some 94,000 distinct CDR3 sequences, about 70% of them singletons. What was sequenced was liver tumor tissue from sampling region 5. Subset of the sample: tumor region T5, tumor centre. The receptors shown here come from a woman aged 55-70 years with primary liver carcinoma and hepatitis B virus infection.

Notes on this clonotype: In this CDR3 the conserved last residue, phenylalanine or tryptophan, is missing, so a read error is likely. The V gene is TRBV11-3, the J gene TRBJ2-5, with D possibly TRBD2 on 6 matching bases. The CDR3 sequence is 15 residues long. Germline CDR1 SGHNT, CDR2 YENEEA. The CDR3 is CSSSSRRGYQETQYI. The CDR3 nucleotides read TGCTCCAGCAGCTCCCGTCGGGGGTACCAAGAGACCCAGTACATC.

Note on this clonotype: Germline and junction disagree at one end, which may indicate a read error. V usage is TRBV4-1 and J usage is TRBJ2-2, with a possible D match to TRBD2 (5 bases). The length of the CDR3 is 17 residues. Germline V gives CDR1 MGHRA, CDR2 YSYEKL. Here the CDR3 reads CPSGQVDMGFPTGELLF. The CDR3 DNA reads TGCCCCAGCGGCCAAGTAGACATGGGATTTCCGACCGGGGAGCTGCTTTTT.

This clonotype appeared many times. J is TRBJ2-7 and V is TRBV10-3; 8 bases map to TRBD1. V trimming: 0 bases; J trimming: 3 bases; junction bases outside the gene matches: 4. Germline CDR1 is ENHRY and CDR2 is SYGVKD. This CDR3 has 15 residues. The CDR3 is CAISESYRGFYEQYF. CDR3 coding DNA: TGTGCCATCAGTGAGTCGTACAGGGGGTTCTACGAGCAGTACTTC.

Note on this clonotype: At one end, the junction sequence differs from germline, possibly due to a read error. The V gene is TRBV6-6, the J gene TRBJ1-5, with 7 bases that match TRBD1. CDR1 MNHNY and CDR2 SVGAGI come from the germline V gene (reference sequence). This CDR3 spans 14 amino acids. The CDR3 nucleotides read TGTGCCAGCAGTCCAGGACAGGTATATCAGCCCCGGCATTTT. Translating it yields CASSPGQVYQPRHF.

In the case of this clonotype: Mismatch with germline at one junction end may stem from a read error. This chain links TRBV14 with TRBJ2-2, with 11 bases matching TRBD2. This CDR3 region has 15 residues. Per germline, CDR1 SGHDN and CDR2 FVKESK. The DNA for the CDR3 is TGTGCCAGCAGCCACGGACTAGCGGGCACGGGGGAGCTGCTTTTT. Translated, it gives CASSHGLAGTGELLF.

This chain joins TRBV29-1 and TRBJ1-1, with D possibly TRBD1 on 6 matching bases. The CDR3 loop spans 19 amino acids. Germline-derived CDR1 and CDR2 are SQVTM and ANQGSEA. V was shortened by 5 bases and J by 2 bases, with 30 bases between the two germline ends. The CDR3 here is CSVIRRSSEGGSKNTEAFF. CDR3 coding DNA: TGCAGCGTTATTAGAAGATCTTCGGAAGGGGGGTCTAAAAACACTGAAGCTTTCTTT.

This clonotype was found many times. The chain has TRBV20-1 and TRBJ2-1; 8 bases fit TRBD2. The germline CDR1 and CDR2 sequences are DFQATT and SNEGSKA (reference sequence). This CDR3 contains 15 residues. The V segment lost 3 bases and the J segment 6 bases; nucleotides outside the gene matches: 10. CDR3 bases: TGCAGTGCTAGGACCCGGGAGGGCCTCTCCAATGAGCAGTTCTTC. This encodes CSARTREGLSNEQFF.

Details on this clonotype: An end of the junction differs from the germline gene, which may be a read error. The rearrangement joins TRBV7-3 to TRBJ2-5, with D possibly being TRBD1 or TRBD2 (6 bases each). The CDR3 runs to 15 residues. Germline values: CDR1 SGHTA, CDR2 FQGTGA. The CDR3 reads CASSLTGARRETHYF. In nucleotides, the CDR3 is TGTGCCAGCAGCTTAACGGGGGCAAGGAGGGAGACCCACTACTTC.

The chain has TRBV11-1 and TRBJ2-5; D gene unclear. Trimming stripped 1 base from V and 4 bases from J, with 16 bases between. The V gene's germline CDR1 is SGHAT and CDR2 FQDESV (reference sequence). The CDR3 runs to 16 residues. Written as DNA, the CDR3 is TGTGCCAGCAGCTTAGTATTGGACGCTTCACTAGAGACCCAGTACTTC. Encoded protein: CASSLVLDASLETQYF. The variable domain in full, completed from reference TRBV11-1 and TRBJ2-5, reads EAEVAQSPRYKITEKSQAVAFWCDPISGHATLYWYRQILGQGPELLVQFQDESVVDDSQLPKDRFSAERLKGVDSTLKIQPAELGDSAMYLCASSLVLDASLETQYFGPGTRLLVL.

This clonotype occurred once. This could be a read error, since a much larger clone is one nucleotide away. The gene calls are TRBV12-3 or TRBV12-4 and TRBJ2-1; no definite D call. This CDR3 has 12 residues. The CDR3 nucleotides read TGTGCCAGCAGTACATCGTACAGTGAGGAGTTCTTC. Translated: CASSTSYSEEFF.

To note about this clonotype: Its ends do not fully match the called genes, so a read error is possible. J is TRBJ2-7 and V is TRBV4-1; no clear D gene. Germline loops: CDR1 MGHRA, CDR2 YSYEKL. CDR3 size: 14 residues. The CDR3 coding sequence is TGCGCCAGCAGCCAACCCAGGAACCCCTACGAGCAGTGCTTC. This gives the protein CASSQPRNPYEQCF.

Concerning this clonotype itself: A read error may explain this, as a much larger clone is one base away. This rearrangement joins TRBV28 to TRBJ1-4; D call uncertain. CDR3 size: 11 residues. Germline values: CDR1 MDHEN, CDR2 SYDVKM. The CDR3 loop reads CAIGPIRKLSF. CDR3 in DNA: TGTGCCATCGGACCCATAAGAAAACTGTCTTTT.

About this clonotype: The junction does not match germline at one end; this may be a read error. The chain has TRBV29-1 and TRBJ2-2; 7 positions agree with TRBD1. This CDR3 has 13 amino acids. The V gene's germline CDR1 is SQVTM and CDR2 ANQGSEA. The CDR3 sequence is CSAVTGLPGELLF. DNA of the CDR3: TGCAGCGCTGTGACAGGGCTCCCTGGGGAGCTGTTGTTT.

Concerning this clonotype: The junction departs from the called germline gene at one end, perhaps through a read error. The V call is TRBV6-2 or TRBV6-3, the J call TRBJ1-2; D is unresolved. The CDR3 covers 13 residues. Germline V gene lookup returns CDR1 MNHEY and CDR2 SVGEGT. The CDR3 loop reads CTSGRGTTTGYTF. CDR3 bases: TGTACCAGTGGCAGAGGAACTACCACTGGCTACACCTTC.

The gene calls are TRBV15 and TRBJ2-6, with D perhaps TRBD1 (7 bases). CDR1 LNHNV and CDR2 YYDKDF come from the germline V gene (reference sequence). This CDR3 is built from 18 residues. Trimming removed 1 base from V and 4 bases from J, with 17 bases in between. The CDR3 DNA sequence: TGTGCCACCAGCAGAGGCGGGACAGTATATCTGGGGGCCAACGTCCTGACTTTC. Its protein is CATSRGGTVYLGANVLTF.

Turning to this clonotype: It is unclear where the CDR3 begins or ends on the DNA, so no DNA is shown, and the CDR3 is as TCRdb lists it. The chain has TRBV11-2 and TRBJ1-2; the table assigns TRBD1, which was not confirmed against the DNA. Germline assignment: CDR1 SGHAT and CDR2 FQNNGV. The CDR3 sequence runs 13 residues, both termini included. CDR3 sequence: CAGSSGTGYGCTF.

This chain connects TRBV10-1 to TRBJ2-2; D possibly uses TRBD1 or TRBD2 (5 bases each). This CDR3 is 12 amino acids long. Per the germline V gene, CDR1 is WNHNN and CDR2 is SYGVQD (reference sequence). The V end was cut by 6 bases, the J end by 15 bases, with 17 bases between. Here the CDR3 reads CASRQGSGEMFF. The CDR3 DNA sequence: TGCGCCAGCAGGCAGGGCTCCGGGGAAATGTTTTTT.

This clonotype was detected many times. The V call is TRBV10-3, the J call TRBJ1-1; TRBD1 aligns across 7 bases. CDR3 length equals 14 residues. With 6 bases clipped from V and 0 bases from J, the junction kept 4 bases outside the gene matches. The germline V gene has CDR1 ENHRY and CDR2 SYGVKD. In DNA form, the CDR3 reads TGTGCCATCAGGGCGGACAGGTTGAACACTGAAGCTTTCTTT. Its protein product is CAIRADRLNTEAFF.

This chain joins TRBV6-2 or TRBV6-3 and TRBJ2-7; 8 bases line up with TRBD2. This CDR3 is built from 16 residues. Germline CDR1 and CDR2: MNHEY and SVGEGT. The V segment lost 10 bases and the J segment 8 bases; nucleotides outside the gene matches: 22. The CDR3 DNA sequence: TGTGCCAACAGCTTCGCCATAGCGGGGAATTCCTCCAAGCAGTACTTC. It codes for CANSFAIAGNSSKQYF.

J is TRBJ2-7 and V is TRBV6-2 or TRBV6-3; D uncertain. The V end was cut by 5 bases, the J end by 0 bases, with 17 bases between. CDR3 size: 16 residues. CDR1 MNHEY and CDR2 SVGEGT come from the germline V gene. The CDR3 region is CASSQDHFANSYEQYF. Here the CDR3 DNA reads TGTGCCAGCAGTCAGGATCATTTCGCCAACTCCTACGAGCAGTACTTC.

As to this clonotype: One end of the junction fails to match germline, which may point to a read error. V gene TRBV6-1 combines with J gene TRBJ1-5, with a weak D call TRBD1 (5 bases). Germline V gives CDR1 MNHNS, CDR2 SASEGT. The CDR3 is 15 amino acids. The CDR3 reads CASSGALVSGQPQHF. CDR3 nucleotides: TGTGCCAGCAGTGGGGCCCTAGTTTCGGGGCAGCCCCAACATTTT.

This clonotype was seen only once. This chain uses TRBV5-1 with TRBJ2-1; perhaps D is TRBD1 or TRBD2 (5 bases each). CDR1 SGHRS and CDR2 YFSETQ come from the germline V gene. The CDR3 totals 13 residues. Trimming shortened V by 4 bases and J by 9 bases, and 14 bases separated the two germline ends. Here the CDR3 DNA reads TGCGCCAGCAGCCCCTTGGGGGTCAGTGAGCAGTTCTTC. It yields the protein CASSPLGVSEQFF. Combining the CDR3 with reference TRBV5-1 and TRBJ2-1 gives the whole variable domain KAGVTQTPRYLIKTRGQQVTLSCSPISGHRSVSWYQQTPGQGLQFLFEYFSETQRNKGNFPGRFSGRQFSNSRSEMNVSTLELGDSALYLCASSPLGVSEQFFGPGTRLTVL.